This entry is about one T cell receptor beta chain. This clone was found a few times. Its cognate antigen has yet to be identified. The input lacks base qualities; no much larger clone sits a single base away. These data come from a study of PD-1 blockade in classical Hodgkin lymphoma (dated by TCRdb to 2018 to 2020). With regard to the full study: Nivolumab dosing was 3 mg/kg intravenously every 2 weeks, continuing until either disease progression or unacceptable toxicity. To define a peripheral blood immune signature of response to PD-1 blockade in classical Hodgkin lymphoma, the study combined TCR beta sequencing with CyTOF.

In the paper's terms, the time point label means: cycle 4 day 1 (C4D1), after 5 to 7 weeks of nivolumab. All trial patients had relapsed after autologous stem cell transplantation, with cohorts A, B and C differing in prior brentuximab vedotin exposure. The trial cohort included 50 to 70 patients with relapsed/refractory classical Hodgkin lymphoma, and each patient had a best overall response of complete response, partial response or progressive disease. In the multi-cohort phase II CheckMate 205 trial, trial patients received single-agent nivolumab. An independent review committee assessed best overall response by applying the 2007 International Working Group response criteria. Trial PBMCs were obtained immediately prior to nivolumab initiation (C1D1) and on therapy at cycle 2 day 1 and cycle 4 day 1. After peripheral blood was drawn into 8 mL Vacutainer Cell Preparation Tubes, PBMCs were isolated by centrifugation and then cryopreserved.

The Qiagen DNeasy kit was used to extract genomic DNA both from unsorted PBMCs and from the negatively selected CD4+ and CD8+ fractions. TCR beta CDR3 regions were amplified by immunoSEQ multiplex PCR using primers annealing to V and J segments. A synthetic immune receptor repertoire was used to minimize amplification bias, and remaining bias was computationally removed after sequencing. The authors processed their data as follows. Custom Python scripts were used to quantify repertoire diversity as the Shannon entropy index. The unsorted, CD4+ and CD8+ repertoires were each analyzed separately, with the exception of combined analyses, where CD4+ and CD8+ sequences were merged in silico. Clonal expansion was defined as a frequency increase of at least 2-fold after treatment compared with C1D1, and clones undetected at baseline were assigned a pseudocount of 0.5. Clones with 0 or 1 copy at C1D1 were classified as singleton clones, and clones with 2 or more copies were classified as non-singleton clones. Clones expanded in unsorted samples were labelled as CD4+, CD8+ or unknown by matching protein sequences in sorted samples from the same patient. Wilcoxon tests on paired samples were used to test diversity changes from C1D1 to C4D1. The immuneACCESS repertoire file appears here via TCRdb, limited to in-frame rearrangements. These files lack a portion of the clones; in checked studies, under half of the deficit traces to unresolved V genes, and the cause of the others is not known. Clone size and V and J calls were adopted from that table, with D and trimming inferred from the DNA. The sample yields tens of thousands of clones; around four fifths were counted once. Of the sample, approximately 12% falls within the top ten clones.

Based on the germline V gene, the CDR1 and CDR2 sequences are KGHSH and LQKENI. The CDR3 contains 15 residues, cysteine and phenylalanine counted. Kept here is only the CDR3 DNA, which spans 45 bases and is read in frame from base 1. The junction carries 12 bases between V and J, which are trimmed by 6 bases and 0 bases respectively. Study-level results and caveats: Newly diagnosed patients were reported to have lower baseline TCR diversity than healthy donors, and relapsed/refractory patients were reported to have lower baseline TCR diversity still. The study was limited to a single clinical trial cohort, and causes of repertoire differences, possibly disease activity or prior therapy, remained undefined. Trial patients with a complete response had baseline diversity similar to that of newly diagnosed patients, while partial responders and progressors had significantly lower diversity. Lower diversity was seen in patients whose nivolumab began less than 1 year after ASCT, and these patients were left out of later analyses so that immune reconstitution would not confound the results. By C4D1, a significant rise was seen in CD4+ TCR diversity but not in CD8+ TCR diversity (p=0.0027 vs p=0.16), and the rise was most apparent among complete responders (p=0.02).

Sequenced material: peripheral blood mononuclear cells (PBMCs), taken before the fourth cycle of nivolumab. The chain is made from TRBV18 and TRBJ1-5; the D segment cannot be called with confidence. The TCR sequence derives from a human donor with classical Hodgkin lymphoma. The nucleotides read TGTGCCAGCTCCACCTTGAGTGATAGCAATCAGCCCCAGCATTTT. This encodes CASSTLSDSNQPQHF.